This entry is about one T cell receptor (beta chain). Its antigen is currently unknown. The sample comes from a study of shared clonotypes between healthy human individuals. Findings and limits, study-wide: Some naive CD4 clonotypes, about 5.5%, turned up in common across a handful of donors. Sorted-subset samples were not fully sequenced, rarefaction indicated. Few donors limited the genetic and exposure-history diversity represented. Across subsets, estimated richness was generally greater for naive than for memory populations.

Naive CD8 cells lacked CD45RO and underwent positive selection for CCR7, leaving out terminally differentiated effector memory CD45RA+ cells. Sequencing used immunoSEQ multiplex PCR; TCRdb keeps in-frame clones, though not all of them. The sample holds around 1.9 million clones, about 94% seen once. The CDR3 sequence is 13 residues long. V was trimmed by 0 bases and J by 6 bases, leaving 12 bases between them. Germline V gene data show CDR1 as GTSNPN and CDR2 as SVGIG (reference sequence). The clonotype comes from a man younger than 30 in good health. Some clones in this sample may be carry-over from other donors' samples. The chain employs TRBV30 and TRBJ2-7; D call uncertain. Sequencing was carried out using naive CD8+ T cells from PBMCs. CDR3 residues: CAWSVLNFGEQYF. The DNA of the CDR3 is TGTGCCTGGAGTGTACTGAATTTCGGCGAGCAGTACTTC.